This T cell receptor (beta chain) was obtained from a study of pediatric ulcerative colitis. From germline, CDR1 is SGDLS and CDR2 YYNGEE. The length of the CDR3 is 16 residues. The V segment lost 4 bases and the J segment 0 bases; nucleotides outside the gene matches: 7. In the case of this clone: Its specificity is unknown.

One to two pinch biopsies were taken from the rectum during colonoscopy. Study outcomes and limitations: Blood-derived T cells may be present in rectal pinch biopsies. This repertoire reflects total lymphocytes rather than subpopulations like regulatory T cells.

The assay was run at survey level. Assay used: immunoSEQ multiplex PCR; TCRdb lists only in-frame clones, some missing. The table lists 40,000 to 55,000 clones, about 78% of them singletons. The TCR originated in a girl aged 5-17 years with moderate ulcerative colitis. The sequenced sample was gut tissue. This chain connects TRBV9 to TRBJ2-1; 7 positions agree with TRBD2. The CDR3 sequence is CASSRSGMSSYNEQFF. In DNA, the CDR3 is TGTGCCAGCAGCCGCAGCGGGATGAGCTCCTACAATGAGCAGTTCTTC.